The clone carrying this T cell receptor (beta chain) was seen many times. Its specificity is not known. These data originate in a study of Graves' ophthalmopathy and Graves' hyperthyroidism. The study's findings and limits: Using 13 signatures, a model distinguished ophthalmopathy from stable hyperthyroidism, reaching around 90% sensitivity and 81.08% specificity.

Amplification from RNA transcripts yielded the TCR beta CDR3 regions. An opening RT-PCR round employed HTBI primers and preceded a second-round multiplex PCR. TCRdb reprocessed the multiplex PCR reads with MiXCR, giving one entry per CDR3 protein. The sample lists hundreds of thousands of distinct CDR3 sequences; 22% were seen once. A diagnosis was made from clinical symptoms together with serum thyroxine, TRAb, thyroid ultrasound and orbital computed tomography. This receptor was identified in a woman between 18 and 29 years old with stable Graves' hyperthyroidism. Some clones in this sample may be carry-over from other donors' samples. Material for sequencing was peripheral blood.

DNA for the CDR3: TGTGCCAGCAGCTTACCTCGGACAGCCGAGACCCAGTACTTC. It specifies CASSLPRTAETQYF. This rearrangement joins TRBV7-9 to TRBJ2-5, with D perhaps matching TRBD1 (6 bases). Germline CDR1 reads SEHNR; CDR2 reads FQNEAQ (reference sequence). The CDR3 runs 14 residues. Trimming took off 2 bases at V and 5 bases at J, with 12 bases between the two ends.